This T cell receptor (beta chain) originates from a study of multiple sclerosis patients with progressive multifocal leukoencephalopathy. Notes on the study in general: Most PML patients had lower entropy, suggesting less diverse TRB repertoires.

Generated by immunoSEQ multiplex PCR, the TCRdb table keeps only in-frame clones and is missing some. This sample has roughly 32,000 clones, with roughly 87% found just once. Of note for this clone: The antigen is unknown.

The CDR3 extends over 15 amino acids. V shed 7 bases and J shed 0 bases, with 13 bases lying between them. Germline loops: CDR1 MNHEY, CDR2 SVGAGI. Time point given: time of PML onset. T3 refers to blood collected at the onset of PML. The receptor was isolated from a human donor with progressive multifocal leukoencephalopathy. The chain carries TRBV6-5 and TRBJ1-3; D uncertain. The sequencing here drew on PBMCs, taken from a patient treated with natalizumab. CDR3 residues: CASTAGKNSGNTIYF. In DNA, the CDR3 is TGTGCCAGCACCGCAGGAAAGAACTCTGGAAACACCATATATTTT.